The clone carrying this T cell receptor beta chain was found a few times. Its antigen is not identified. This sample is part of a study of response to subunit inactivated influenza vaccine. Study-wide findings and caveats: That few new T cells are recruited by each seasonal influenza vaccination was the authors' suggestion.

Between the trimmed V and J ends, which lost 3 bases and 1 base, there was a span of 10 bases. Germline values: CDR1 SGHTA, CDR2 FQGNSA. The CDR3 is made up of 14 amino acids. TCRdb recomputed calls from the RT-PCR reads with MiXCR, one row per CDR3 protein. The sample has roughly 670,000 distinct CDR3 sequences, 11% to 15% seen once. This TCR was sampled from a man aged 45-65 years who received an inactivated influenza vaccine. Specimen: PBMCs from blood, collected less than 15 days before vaccination. The V gene is TRBV7-2, the J gene TRBJ2-7; D possibly uses TRBD1 or TRBD2 (5 bases each). The CDR3 loop is CASSFGTHSYEQYF. Here the CDR3 DNA reads TGTGCCAGCAGCTTTGGGACGCATTCCTACGAGCAGTACTTC.